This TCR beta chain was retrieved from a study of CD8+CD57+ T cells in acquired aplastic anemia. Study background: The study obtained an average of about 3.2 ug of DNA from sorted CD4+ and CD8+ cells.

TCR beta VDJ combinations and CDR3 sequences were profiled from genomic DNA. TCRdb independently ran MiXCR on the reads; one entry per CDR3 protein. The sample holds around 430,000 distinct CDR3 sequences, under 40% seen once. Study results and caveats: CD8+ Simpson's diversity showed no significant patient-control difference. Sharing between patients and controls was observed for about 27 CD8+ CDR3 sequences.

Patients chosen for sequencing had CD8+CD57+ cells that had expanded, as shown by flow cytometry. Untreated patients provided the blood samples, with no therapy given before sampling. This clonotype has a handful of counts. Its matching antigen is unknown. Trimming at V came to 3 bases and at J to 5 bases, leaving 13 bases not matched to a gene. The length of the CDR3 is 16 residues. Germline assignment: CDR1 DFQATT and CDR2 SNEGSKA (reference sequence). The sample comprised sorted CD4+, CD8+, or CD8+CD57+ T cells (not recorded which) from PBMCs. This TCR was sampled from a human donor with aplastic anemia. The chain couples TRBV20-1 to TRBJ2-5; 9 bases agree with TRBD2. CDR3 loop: CSASRGSGGPGETQYF. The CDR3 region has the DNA TGCAGTGCTAGCCGAGGTAGCGGGGGCCCCGGGGAGACCCAGTACTTC.